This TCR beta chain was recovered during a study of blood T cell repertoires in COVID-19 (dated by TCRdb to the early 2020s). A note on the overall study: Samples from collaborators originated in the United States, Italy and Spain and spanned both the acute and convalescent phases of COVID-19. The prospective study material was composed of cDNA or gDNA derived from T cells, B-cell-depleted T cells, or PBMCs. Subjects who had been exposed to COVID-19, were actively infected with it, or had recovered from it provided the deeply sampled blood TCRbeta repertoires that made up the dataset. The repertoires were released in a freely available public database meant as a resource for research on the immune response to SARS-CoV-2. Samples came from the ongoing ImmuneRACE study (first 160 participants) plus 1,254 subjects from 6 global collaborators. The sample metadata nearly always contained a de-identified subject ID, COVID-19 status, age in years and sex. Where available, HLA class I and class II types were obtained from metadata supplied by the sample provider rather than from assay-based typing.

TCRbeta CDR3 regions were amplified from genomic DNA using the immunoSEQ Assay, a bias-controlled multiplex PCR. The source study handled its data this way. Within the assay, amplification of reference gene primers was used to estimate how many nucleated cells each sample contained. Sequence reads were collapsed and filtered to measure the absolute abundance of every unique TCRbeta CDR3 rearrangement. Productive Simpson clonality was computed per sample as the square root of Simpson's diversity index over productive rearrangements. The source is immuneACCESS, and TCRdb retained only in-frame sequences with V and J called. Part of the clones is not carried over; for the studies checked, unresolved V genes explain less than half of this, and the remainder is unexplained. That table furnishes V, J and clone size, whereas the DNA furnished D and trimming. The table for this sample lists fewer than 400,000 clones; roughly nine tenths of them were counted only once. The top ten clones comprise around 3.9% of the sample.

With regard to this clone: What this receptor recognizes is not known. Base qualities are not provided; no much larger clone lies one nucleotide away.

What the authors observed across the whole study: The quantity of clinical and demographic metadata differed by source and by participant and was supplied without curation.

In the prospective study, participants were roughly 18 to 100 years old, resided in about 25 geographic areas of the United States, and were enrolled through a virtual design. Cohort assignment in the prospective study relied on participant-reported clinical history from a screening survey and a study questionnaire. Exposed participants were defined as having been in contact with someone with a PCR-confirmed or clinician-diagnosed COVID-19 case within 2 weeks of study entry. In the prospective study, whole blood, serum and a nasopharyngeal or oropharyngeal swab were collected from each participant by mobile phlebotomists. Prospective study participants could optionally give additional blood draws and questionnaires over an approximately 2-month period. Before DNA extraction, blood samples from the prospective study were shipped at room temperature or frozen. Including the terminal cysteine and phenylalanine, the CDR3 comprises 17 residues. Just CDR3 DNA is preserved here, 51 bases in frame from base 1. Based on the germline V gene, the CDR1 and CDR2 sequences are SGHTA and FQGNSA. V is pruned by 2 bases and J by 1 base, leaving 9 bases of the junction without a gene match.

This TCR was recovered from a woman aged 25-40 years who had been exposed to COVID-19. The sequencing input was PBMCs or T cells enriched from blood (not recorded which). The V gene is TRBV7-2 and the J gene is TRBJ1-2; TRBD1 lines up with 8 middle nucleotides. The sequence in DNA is TGTGCCAGCAGCTTATTGCAGGGGGCTATCTTTAACTATGGCTACACCTTC. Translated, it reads CASSLLQGAIFNYGYTF.